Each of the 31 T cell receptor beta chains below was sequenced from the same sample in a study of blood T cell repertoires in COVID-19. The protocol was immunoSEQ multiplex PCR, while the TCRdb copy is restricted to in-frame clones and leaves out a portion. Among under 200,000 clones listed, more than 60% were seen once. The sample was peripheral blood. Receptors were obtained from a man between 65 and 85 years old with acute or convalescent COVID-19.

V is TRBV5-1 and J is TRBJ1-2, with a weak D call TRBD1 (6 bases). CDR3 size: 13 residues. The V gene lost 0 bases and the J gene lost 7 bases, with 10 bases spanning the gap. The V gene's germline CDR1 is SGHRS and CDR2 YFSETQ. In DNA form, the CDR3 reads TGCGCCAGCAGCTTGGAGGGGGAGAGTGGCTACACCTTC. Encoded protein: CASSLEGESGYTF.

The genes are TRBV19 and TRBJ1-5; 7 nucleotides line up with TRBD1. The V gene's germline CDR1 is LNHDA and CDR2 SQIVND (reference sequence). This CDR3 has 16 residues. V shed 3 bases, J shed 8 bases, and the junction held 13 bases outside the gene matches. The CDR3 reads CASSMESGQLIEPQHF. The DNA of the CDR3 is TGTGCCAGTAGTATGGAGTCGGGACAGCTTATTGAGCCCCAGCATTTT.

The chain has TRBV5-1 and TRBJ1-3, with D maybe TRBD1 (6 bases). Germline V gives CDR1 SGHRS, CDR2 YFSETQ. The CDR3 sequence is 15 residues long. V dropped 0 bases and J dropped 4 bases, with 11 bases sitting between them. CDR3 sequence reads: CASSLETGIGNTIYF. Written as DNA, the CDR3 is TGCGCCAGCAGCTTGGAAACAGGGATCGGAAACACCATATATTTT.

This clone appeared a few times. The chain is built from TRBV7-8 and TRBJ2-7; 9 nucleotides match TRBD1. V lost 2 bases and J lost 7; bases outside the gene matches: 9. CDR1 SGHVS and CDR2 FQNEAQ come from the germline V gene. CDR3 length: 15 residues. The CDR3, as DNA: TGTGCCAGCAGCTTACCTGGGACAGGGTCCCTAGAGCAGTACTTC. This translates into CASSLPGTGSLEQYF.

The CDR3 reads CASSFGLAGVQETQYF. The CDR3 DNA reads as TGTGCCAGCAGCTTCGGACTAGCGGGGGTTCAAGAGACCCAGTACTTC. V and J are TRBV3-1 (or the pseudogene TRBV3-2) and TRBJ2-5; 13 nucleotides align to TRBD2. After removal of 5 bases from V and 2 bases from J, the junction contained 5 bases not matched to a gene. This CDR3 contains 16 residues. Germline loops: CDR1 LGHDT, CDR2 YNNKEL (reference sequence).

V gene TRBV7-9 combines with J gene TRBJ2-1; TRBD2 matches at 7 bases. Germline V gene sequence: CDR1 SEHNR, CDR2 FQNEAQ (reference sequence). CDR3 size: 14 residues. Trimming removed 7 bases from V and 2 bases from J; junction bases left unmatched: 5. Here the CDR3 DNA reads TGTGCCAGCACCGGCGGGGGTACCTACAATGAGCAGTTCTTC. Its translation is CASTGGGTYNEQFF.

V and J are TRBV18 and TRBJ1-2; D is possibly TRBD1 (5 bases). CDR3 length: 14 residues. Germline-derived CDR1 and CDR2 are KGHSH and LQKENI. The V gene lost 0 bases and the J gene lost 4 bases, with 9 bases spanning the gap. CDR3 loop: CASSPPGDGYGYTF. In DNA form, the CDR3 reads TGTGCCAGCTCACCACCAGGGGATGGCTATGGCTACACCTTC.

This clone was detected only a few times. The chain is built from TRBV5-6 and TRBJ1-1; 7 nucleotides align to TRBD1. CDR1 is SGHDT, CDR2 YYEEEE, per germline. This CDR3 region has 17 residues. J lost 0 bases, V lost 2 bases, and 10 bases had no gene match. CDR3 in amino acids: CASSLRTGTAMNTEAFF. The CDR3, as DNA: TGTGCCAGCAGCTTACGGACGGGGACAGCCATGAACACTGAAGCTTTCTTT.

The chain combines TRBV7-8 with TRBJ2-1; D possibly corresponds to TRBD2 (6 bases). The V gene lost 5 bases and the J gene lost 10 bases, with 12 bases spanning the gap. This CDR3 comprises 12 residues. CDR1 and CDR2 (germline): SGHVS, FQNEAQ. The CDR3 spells CASSPRELEQFF. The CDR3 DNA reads TGTGCCAGCAGCCCCCGGGAGCTGGAGCAGTTCTTC.

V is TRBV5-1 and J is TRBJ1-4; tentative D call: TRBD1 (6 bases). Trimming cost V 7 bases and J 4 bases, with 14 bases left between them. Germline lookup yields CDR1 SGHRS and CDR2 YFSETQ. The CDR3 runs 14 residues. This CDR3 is CASRLTGYNEKLFF. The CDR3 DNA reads TGCGCCAGCCGTCTGACAGGTTATAATGAAAAACTGTTTTTT.

CDR3 bases: TGTGCCAGCAGTCCCAGCCCCGGACAGGTTCGTTACTTC. Translation gives CASSPSPGQVRYF. V and J are TRBV12-3 or TRBV12-4 and TRBJ2-5; 7 bases align to TRBD1. Unmatched junction bases numbered 14, after V lost 5 bases and J lost 14 bases. The CDR3 length is 13 residues.

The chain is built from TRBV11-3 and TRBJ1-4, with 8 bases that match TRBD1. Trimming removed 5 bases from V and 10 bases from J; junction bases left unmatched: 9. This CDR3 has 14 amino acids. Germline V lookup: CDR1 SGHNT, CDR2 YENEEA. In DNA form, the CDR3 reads TGTGCCAGCAGCCGTGACAGGGGTGAGGGAAAACTGTTTTTT. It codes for CASSRDRGEGKLFF.

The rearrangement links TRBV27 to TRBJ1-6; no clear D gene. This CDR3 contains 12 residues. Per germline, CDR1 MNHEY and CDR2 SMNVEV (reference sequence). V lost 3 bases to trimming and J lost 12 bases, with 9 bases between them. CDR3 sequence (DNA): TGTGCCAGCAGTTTCCCCACAGAACCCCTCCACTTT. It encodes CASSFPTEPLHF.

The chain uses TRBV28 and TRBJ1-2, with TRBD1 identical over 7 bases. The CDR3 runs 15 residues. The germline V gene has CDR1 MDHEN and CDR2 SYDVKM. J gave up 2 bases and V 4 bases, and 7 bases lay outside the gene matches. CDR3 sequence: CASSSGGQYNYGYTF. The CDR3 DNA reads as TGTGCCAGCAGTTCCGGGGGACAGTACAACTATGGCTACACCTTC.

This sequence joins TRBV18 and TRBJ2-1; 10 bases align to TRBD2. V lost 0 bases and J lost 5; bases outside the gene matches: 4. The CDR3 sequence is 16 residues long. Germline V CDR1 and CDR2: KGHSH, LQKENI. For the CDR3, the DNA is TGTGCCAGCTCACCACCTAGCGGGGGGAGAAACAATGAGCAGTTCTTC. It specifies CASSPPSGGRNNEQFF.

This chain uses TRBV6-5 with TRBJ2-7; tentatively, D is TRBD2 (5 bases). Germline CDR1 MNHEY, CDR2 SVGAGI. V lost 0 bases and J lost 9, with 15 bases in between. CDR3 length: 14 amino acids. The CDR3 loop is CASSYSAGLRGQYF. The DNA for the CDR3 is TGTGCCAGCAGTTACTCTGCGGGTCTACGAGGGCAGTACTTC.

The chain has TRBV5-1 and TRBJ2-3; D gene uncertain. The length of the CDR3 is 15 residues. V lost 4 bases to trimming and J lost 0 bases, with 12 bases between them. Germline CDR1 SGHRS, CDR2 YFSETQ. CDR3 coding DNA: TGCGCCAGCAGCCCCGACACAACTAGCACAGATACGCAGTATTTT. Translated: CASSPDTTSTDTQYF. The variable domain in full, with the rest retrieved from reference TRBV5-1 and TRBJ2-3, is KAGVTQTPRYLIKTRGQQVTLSCSPISGHRSVSWYQQTPGQGLQFLFEYFSETQRNKGNFPGRFSGRQFSNSRSEMNVSTLELGDSALYLCASSPDTTSTDTQYFGPGTRLTVL.

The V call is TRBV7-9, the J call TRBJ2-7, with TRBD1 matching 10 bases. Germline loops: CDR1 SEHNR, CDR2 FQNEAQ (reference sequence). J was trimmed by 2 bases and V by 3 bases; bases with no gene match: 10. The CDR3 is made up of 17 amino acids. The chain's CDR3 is CASSFSTGGVRTYEQYF. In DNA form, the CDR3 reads TGTGCCAGCAGCTTCTCGACAGGGGGCGTAAGGACCTACGAGCAGTACTTC.

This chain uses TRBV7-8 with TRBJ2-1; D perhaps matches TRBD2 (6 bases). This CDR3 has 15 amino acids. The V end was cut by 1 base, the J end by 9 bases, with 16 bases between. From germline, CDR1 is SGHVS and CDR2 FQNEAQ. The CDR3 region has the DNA TGTGCCAGCAGCTTAGAAGGGTTTCTAGCGACTGAGCAGTTCTTC. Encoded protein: CASSLEGFLATEQFF.

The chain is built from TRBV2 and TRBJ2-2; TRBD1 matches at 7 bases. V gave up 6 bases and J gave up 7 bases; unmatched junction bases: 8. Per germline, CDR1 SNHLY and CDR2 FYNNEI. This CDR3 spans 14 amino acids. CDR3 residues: CASSSGQFSGELFF. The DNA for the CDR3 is TGTGCCAGCAGCTCGGGACAGTTTAGCGGGGAGCTGTTTTTT.

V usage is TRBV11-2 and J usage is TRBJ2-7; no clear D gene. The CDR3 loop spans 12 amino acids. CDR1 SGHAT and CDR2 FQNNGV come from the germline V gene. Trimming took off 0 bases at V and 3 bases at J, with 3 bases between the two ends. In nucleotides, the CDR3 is TGTGCCAGCAGCTTAGATAGCTACGAGCAGTACTTC. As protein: CASSLDSYEQYF.

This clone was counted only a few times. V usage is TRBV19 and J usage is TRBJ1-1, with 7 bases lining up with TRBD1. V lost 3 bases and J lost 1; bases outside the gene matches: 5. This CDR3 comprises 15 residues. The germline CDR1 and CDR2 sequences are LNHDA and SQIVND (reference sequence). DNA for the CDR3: TGTGCCAGTAGTATGGACAGGAATGCGAACACTGAAGCTTTCTTT. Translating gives CASSMDRNANTEAFF.

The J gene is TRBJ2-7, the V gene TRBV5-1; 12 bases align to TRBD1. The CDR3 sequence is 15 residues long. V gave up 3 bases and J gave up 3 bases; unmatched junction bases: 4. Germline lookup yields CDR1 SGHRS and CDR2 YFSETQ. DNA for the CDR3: TGCGCCAGCAGCTCCGGGACAGGGGGCCACTACGAGCAGTACTTC. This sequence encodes CASSSGTGGHYEQYF.

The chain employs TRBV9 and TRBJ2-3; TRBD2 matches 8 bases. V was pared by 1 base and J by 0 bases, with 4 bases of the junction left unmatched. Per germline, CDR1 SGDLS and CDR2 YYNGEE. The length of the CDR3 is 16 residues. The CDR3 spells CASSVRAGDSTDTQYF. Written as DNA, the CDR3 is TGTGCCAGCAGCGTACGAGCGGGGGATAGCACAGATACGCAGTATTTT. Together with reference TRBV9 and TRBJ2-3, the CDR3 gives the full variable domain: DSGVTQTPKHLITATGQRVTLRCSPRSGDLSVYWYQQSLDQGLQFLIQYYNGEERAKGNILERFSAQQFPDLHSELNLSSLELGDSALYFCASSVRAGDSTDTQYFGPGTRLTVL.

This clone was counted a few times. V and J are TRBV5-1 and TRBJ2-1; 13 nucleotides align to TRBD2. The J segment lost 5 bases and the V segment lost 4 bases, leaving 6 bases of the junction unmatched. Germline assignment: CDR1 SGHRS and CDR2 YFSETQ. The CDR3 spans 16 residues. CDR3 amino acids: CASSAGGLAGDNEQFF. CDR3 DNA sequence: TGCGCCAGCAGCGCGGGAGGACTAGCGGGAGACAATGAGCAGTTCTTC.

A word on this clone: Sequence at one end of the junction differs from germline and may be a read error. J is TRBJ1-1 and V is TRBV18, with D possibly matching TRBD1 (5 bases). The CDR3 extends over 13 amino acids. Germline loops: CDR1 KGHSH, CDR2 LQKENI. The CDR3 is CASSRQGNIEAFF. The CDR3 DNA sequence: TGTGCCAGCTCGCGGCAGGGTAACATTGAAGCTTTCTTT.

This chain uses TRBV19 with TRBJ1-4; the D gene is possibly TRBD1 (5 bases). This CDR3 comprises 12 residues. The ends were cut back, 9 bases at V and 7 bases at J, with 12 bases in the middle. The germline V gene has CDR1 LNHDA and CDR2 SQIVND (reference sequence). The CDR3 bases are TGTGCCAGCATAGGGGAGGGTGAAAAACTGTTTTTT. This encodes CASIGEGEKLFF.

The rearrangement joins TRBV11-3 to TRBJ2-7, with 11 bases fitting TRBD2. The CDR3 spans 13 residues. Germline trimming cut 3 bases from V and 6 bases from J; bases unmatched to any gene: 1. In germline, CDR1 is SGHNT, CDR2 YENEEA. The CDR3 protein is CASSLTSGTEQYF. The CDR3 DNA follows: TGTGCCAGCAGCTTGACTAGCGGGACCGAGCAGTACTTC. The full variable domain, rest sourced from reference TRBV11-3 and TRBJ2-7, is EAGVVQSPRYKIIEKKQPVAFWCNPISGHNTLYWYLQNLGQGPELLIRYENEEAVDDSQLPKDRFSAERLKGVDSTLKIQPAELGDSAVYLCASSLTSGTEQYFGPGTRLTVT.

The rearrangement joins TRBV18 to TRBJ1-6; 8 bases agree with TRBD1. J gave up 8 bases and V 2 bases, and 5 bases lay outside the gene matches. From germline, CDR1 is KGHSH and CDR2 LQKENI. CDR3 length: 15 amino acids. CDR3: CASSPKATGDSPLHF. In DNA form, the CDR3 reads TGTGCCAGCTCACCAAAGGCGACAGGGGATTCACCCCTCCACTTT.

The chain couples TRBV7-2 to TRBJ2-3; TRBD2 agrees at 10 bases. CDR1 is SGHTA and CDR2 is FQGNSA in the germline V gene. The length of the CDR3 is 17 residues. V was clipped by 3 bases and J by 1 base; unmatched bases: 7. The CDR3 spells CASSFRVGTSGTDTQYF. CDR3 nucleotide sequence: TGTGCCAGCAGCTTCCGGGTAGGGACTAGCGGCACAGATACGCAGTATTTT.

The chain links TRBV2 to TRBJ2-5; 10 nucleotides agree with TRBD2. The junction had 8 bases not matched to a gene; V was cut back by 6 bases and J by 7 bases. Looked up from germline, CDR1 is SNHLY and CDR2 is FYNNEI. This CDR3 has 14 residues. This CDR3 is CASRGLASPWTQYF. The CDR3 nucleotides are TGTGCCAGCAGGGGACTAGCGAGTCCATGGACCCAGTACTTC. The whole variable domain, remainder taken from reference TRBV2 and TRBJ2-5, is EPEVTQTPSHQVTQMGQEVILRCVPISNHLYFYWYRQILGQKVEFLVSFYNNEISEKSEIFDDQFSVERPDGSNFTLKIRSTKLEDSAMYFCASRGLASPWTQYFGPGTRLLVL.